Shown below are 10 T cell receptor beta chains from a single sample sequenced in a study of T cells after somatic rescue of genetic block. Sequencing used immunoSEQ multiplex PCR; TCRdb keeps in-frame clones, though not all of them. The table records more than 70,000 clones, about nine tenths of them present only once. Specimen: peripheral blood mononuclear cells (PBMCs). Every receptor here comes from a woman aged 18-30 years.

This sequence joins TRBV28 and TRBJ2-7, with D perhaps TRBD2 (6 bases). CDR3 size: 15 residues. V gave up 3 bases and J gave up 0 bases, with 12 bases separating them. Germline V gene data show CDR1 as MDHEN and CDR2 as SYDVKM. CDR3 protein: CASSLLAQSSYEQYF. The CDR3 region has the DNA TGTGCCAGCAGTTTGCTAGCGCAGAGCTCCTACGAGCAGTACTTC.

This chain connects TRBV4-2 to TRBJ1-1; the match to TRBD1 covers 9 bases. The CDR3 extends over 14 amino acids. V lost 4 bases, J lost 4 bases, and 4 bases stayed unmatched. Germline values: CDR1 LGHNA, CDR2 YNFKEQ. CDR3 bases: TGTGCCAGCAGCCCGGGACAGGGAGGCACTGAAGCTTTCTTT. Encoded protein: CASSPGQGGTEAFF.

The chain has TRBV13 and TRBJ2-7; D unresolved. Trimming removed 5 bases from V and 1 base from J, with 9 bases in between. The germline V gene encodes CDR1 PRHDT and CDR2 FYEKMQ (reference sequence). The CDR3 runs 13 residues. The CDR3 coding sequence is TGTGCCAGCAGCCTCGGCGGTTCCTACGAGCAGTACTTC. It is translated as CASSLGGSYEQYF.

The chain uses TRBV7-6 and TRBJ2-5; 10 nucleotides align to TRBD2. The V gene's germline CDR1 is SGHVS and CDR2 FNYEAQ. The trim removed 5 bases at V and 5 bases at J, leaving 5 bases unmatched. This CDR3 is 14 amino acids long. The DNA for the CDR3 is TGTGCCAGCAGCCGACTAGCGGGTAGGGAGACCCAGTACTTC. Translated: CASSRLAGRETQYF.

The CDR3 nucleotides are TGTGCCAGCAGCCCAGACAGACAAGGGCAGTTCTTC. Protein: CASSPDRQGQFF. The V gene is TRBV6-6, the J gene TRBJ2-1; D is perhaps TRBD1 (5 bases). The CDR3 has 12 amino acids. Germline V CDR1 and CDR2: MNHNY, SVGAGI (reference sequence). Trimming pared 6 bases from V and 12 bases from J, leaving 15 bases between.

The chain recombines TRBV15 with TRBJ2-7, with D perhaps matching TRBD2 (5 bases). Trimming cost V 5 bases and J 6 bases, with 14 bases left between them. The CDR3 loop spans 13 amino acids. In germline, CDR1 is LNHNV, CDR2 YYDKDF (reference sequence). The CDR3 DNA follows: TGTGCCACCAGCCAGAGGGAAGGCGGCGAGCAGTACTTC. Protein: CATSQREGGEQYF.

This chain links TRBV5-6 with TRBJ2-2, with unresolved D. This CDR3 spans 14 amino acids. Per the germline V gene, CDR1 is SGHDT and CDR2 is YYEEEE. Deletions cut 3 bases from V and 1 base from J, with 7 bases between. The CDR3 is CASSWPGNTGELFF. The DNA of the CDR3 is TGTGCCAGCAGCTGGCCCGGGAACACCGGGGAGCTGTTTTTT.

The CDR3 sequence is CASRGTSGRANEQFF. Here the CDR3 DNA reads TGTGCCAGCAGGGGGACTAGCGGGAGGGCCAATGAGCAGTTCTTC. The rearrangement links TRBV5-4 to TRBJ2-1, with TRBD2 matching over 16 bases. J lost 6 bases, V lost 5 bases, and 2 bases had no gene match. There are 15 residues in the CDR3. Germline assignment: CDR1 SGHNT and CDR2 YYREEE (reference sequence). Full variable domain (missing parts from reference TRBV5-4 and TRBJ2-1): ETGVTQSPTHLIKTRGQQVTLRCSSQSGHNTVSWYQQALGQGPQFIFQYYREEENGRGNFPPRFSGLQFPNYSSELNVNALELDDSALYLCASRGTSGRANEQFFGPGTRLTVL.

V gene TRBV5-1 combines with J gene TRBJ2-7, with no clear D. CDR1 and CDR2 from the germline V gene are SGHRS and YFSETQ. V was trimmed by 4 bases and J by 5 bases, leaving 13 bases between them. This CDR3 is built from 13 residues. CDR3 nucleotides: TGCGCCAGCAGCCCACAGACACTCGACGAGCAGTACTTC. Protein product: CASSPQTLDEQYF.

This rearrangement joins TRBV6-6 to TRBJ1-1; D uncertain. The CDR3 runs to 14 residues. Germline CDR1 and CDR2: MNHNY and SVGAGI (reference sequence). The germline V and J ends were trimmed by 6 bases and 0 bases, with 11 bases remaining between them. CDR3 bases: TGTGCCAGCAGCTGGAAGATTTTGAACACTGAAGCTTTCTTT. Its protein is CASSWKILNTEAFF.